These 9 T cell receptor beta chains were all obtained from the same sample, sequenced in a study of cytomegalovirus exposure and HLA in healthy donors (dated 2017 in TCRdb). Library construction relied on the immunoSEQ multiplex PCR assay. The multiplex PCR relied on a mix of 60 forward primers for TCR Vbeta segments and 13 reverse primers for TCR Jbeta segments. Drawn from immuneACCESS, this table holds only the in-frame rearrangements with V and J called that TCRdb kept. Clones are partly lost; checked studies trace under half to an unresolved V gene and leave the rest unexplained. This sample's listing comprises around 200,000 clones. The top ten constitute 0.95% to 1.3% of the sample. Sequences were obtained from PBMCs. Receptors originate from a girl aged 2 to 9 in good health and CMV-seropositive.

The V gene is TRBV29-1, the J gene TRBJ2-1, with D possibly TRBD2 on 6 matching bases. The CDR3 loop spans 14 amino acids. Germline CDR1 is SQVTM and CDR2 is ANQGSEA. V lost 8 bases and J 0 bases, leaving 14 bases between the germline ends. The CDR3 here is CSIPRGSSYNEQFF. The CDR3 nucleotides are TGCAGCATCCCTCGGGGGAGCTCCTACAATGAGCAGTTCTTC.

The chain recombines TRBV4-2 with TRBJ2-7, with a weak D call TRBD1 (6 bases). The V end was cut by 0 bases, the J end by 3 bases, with 18 bases between. Germline lookup yields CDR1 LGHNA and CDR2 YNFKEQ. This CDR3 has 17 residues. The CDR3 nucleotides are TGTGCCAGCAGCCAAGAAAAGTCAGGACCCAGGGGCTACGAGCAGTACTTC. Translated: CASSQEKSGPRGYEQYF.

The chain recombines TRBV4-1 with TRBJ1-5, with no clear D. The V and J ends lost 1 base and 7 bases respectively, with 8 bases between them. CDR1 MGHRA and CDR2 YSYEKL come from the germline V gene. The CDR3 length is 13 residues. The CDR3 sequence: CASSQVKHQPQHF. DNA of the CDR3: TGCGCCAGCAGCCAAGTCAAGCACCAGCCCCAGCATTTT.

The chain employs TRBV9 and TRBJ2-2; 9 nucleotides agree with TRBD1. J was trimmed by 7 bases and V by 2 bases; bases with no gene match: 9. This CDR3 spans 16 amino acids. Germline CDR1 and CDR2: SGDLS and YYNGEE. The CDR3 sequence is CASSVGTGGYGGELFF. CDR3 nucleotides: TGTGCCAGCAGCGTCGGTACAGGGGGCTACGGCGGGGAGCTGTTTTTT. Full variable domain (missing parts from reference TRBV9 and TRBJ2-2): DSGVTQTPKHLITATGQRVTLRCSPRSGDLSVYWYQQSLDQGLQFLIQYYNGEERAKGNILERFSAQQFPDLHSELNLSSLELGDSALYFCASSVGTGGYGGELFFGEGSRLTVL.

The V gene is TRBV28, the J gene TRBJ2-3, with no clear D. V was cut by 6 bases and J by 2 bases, with 12 bases left in between. This CDR3 comprises 14 residues. In germline, CDR1 is MDHEN, CDR2 SYDVKM. The CDR3 spells CASSLSLTTDTQYF. The CDR3 DNA follows: TGTGCCAGCAGCCTAAGTCTTACCACAGATACGCAGTATTTT.

The chain is built from TRBV5-4 and TRBJ1-2; D possibly corresponds to TRBD1 (6 bases). CDR1 is SGHNT, CDR2 YYREEE, per germline (reference sequence). Trimming cost V 0 bases and J 8 bases, with 11 bases left between them. This CDR3 contains 13 residues. The CDR3: CASSLVAGEGYTF. The DNA of the CDR3 is TGTGCCAGCAGCTTGGTGGCAGGGGAAGGCTACACCTTC.

V is TRBV7-3 and J is TRBJ2-1; 9 bases agree with TRBD2. V shed 4 bases and J 2 bases; nucleotides not matched to a gene: 3. Germline CDR1 SGHTA, CDR2 FQGTGA. The CDR3 loop spans 15 amino acids. CDR3 nucleotide sequence: TGTGCCAGCAGCTGGGCGGGAGGGCCCTACAATGAGCAGTTCTTC. Translated, it gives CASSWAGGPYNEQFF.

Note on this clone: An end of the junction differs from the germline gene, which may be a read error. This chain links TRBV7-3 with TRBJ2-5; TRBD1 might be the D (5 bases). In germline, CDR1 is SGHTA, CDR2 FQGTGA. The CDR3 length is 13 residues. CDR3 sequence (DNA): TGTGCCAGCAGCTTAGACCGGCTCGAGACAGCCCACTTC. The encoded protein is CASSLDRLETAHF.

This chain links TRBV5-4 with TRBJ2-1, with 12 nucleotides matching TRBD2. This CDR3 has 15 residues. The trim removed 4 bases at V and 8 bases at J, leaving 7 bases unmatched. Germline CDR1 and CDR2: SGHNT and YYREEE (reference sequence). CDR3: CASSPRLAGVDEQFF. The CDR3 nucleotides are TGTGCCAGCAGCCCGAGACTAGCGGGAGTGGATGAGCAGTTCTTC.